This T cell receptor beta chain is drawn from a study of cytomegalovirus exposure and HLA in healthy donors. Overall study results and limits: The study listed roughly 160 cytomegalovirus-associated TCR beta chains.

As to this clone: Its matching antigen is unknown.

The germline gives CDR1 SEHNR, CDR2 FQNEAQ (reference sequence). The germline V and J ends were trimmed by 1 base and 4 bases, with 7 bases remaining between them. This CDR3 region has 13 residues. Using immunoSEQ multiplex PCR, the repertoire was profiled, and TCRdb retains in-frame clones only, with some absent. This table has 90,000 to 150,000 clones, roughly 90% appearing once. The sample taken for sequencing was PBMCs. The origin of this receptor is a woman aged 18-29 years in good health and CMV-seropositive. The gene calls are TRBV7-9 and TRBJ1-2, with D uncertain. CDR3: CASSLGHLYGYTF. The CDR3 DNA sequence: TGTGCCAGCAGCTTAGGACACCTCTATGGCTACACCTTC.